The rows below give T cell receptor beta chains drawn from one sample of a study of T-cell reconstitution after alpha-beta-depleted transplantation in children. In TCRdb, the PCR reads were re-called with MiXCR into one record per CDR3 protein. This table has a few hundred thousand distinct CDR3 sequences, around 8.9% appearing once. This sample comprised PBMCs from the stem cell graft donor, obtained from the stem cell graft. These receptors came from a human donor who donated a stem cell graft to a child with SCID. Both conserved end residues are trimmed from each CDR3. Fields, in order: clone size, J gene, V gene, CDR3 protein. Clone size is shown for a subset of rows, as once, few, many or a class of expanded clone.

many TRBJ1-2 TRBV7-2 ASSSIGQGYGYT
few TRBJ1-5 TRBV20-1 SARDQPQH
many TRBJ2-7 TRBV5-1 ASSFGGNYEQY
many TRBJ2-5 TRBV10-2 ASSDETSGVREQETQY
many TRBJ2-1 TRBV5-1 ASSLTSGGADRYEQF
NA TRBJ1-5 TRBV7-9 ASSLAADHPQH
many TRBJ2-7 TRBV25-1 ASSALDRSYEQY
many TRBJ2-3 TRBV20-1 SAPSERGGADTQY
NA TRBJ2-7 TRBV5-1 ASSLEISGSYEQY
many TRBJ2-1 TRBV20-1 SARGQEQF
NA TRBJ1-1 TRBV9 ASSVLTGNTEAF
NA TRBJ1-1 TRBV29-1 GVEVGGRGGFNTEAF
many TRBJ1-2 TRBV2 ASSDRGYGYT
many TRBJ2-7 TRBV28 ASSGTGGLGSEQY
many TRBJ2-2 TRBV19 ASSPGIGTGELF
many TRBJ2-1 TRBV5-1 ASSDSSGGGNEQF
many TRBJ2-5 TRBV20-1 SAPTGNQETQY
NA TRBJ2-5 TRBV5-1 ASSFPGEETQY
many TRBJ2-3 TRBV20-1 SAHDGWGPFTDTQY
many TRBJ1-6 TRBV18 ASSPSTGSNSPLH
many TRBJ2-2 TRBV5-1 ASSRDRGIAGELF
many TRBJ1-1 TRBV5-1 ASSLETGRREAF
many TRBJ1-4 TRBV27 ASSPIGTVNEKLF
NA TRBJ1-1 TRBV12-3/TRBV12-4 ASSLAADTEAF
few TRBJ1-3 TRBV20-1 SARDSIISTGQDSGNTIY
few TRBJ1-2 TRBV27 ASSLSSGGGGYT
many TRBJ1-1 TRBV6-1 ASSPVNRANMNTEAF
few TRBJ1-5 TRBV2 ASQLGTGNQPQH
many TRBJ1-5 TRBV12-3/TRBV12-4 ASSPGGQLNQPQH
many TRBJ2-1 TRBV5-6 ASSQGLADNEQF
many TRBJ2-3 TRBV24-1 ATSDDRENTDTQY
many TRBJ1-1 TRBV20-1 SAQDWWTEAF
many TRBJ2-7 TRBV6-5 ASSYAGTAYEQY
many TRBJ1-1 TRBV20-1 SARVARAKSEAF